This passage covers 8 T cell receptor beta chains from one sample sequenced in a study of blood T cell repertoires in COVID-19. Measured with immunoSEQ multiplex PCR; TCRdb has only the in-frame clones, and not every one. The sample yields roughly 230,000 clones, about 80% seen once. Sequencing was performed on peripheral blood. All receptors come from a man over 45 with active or convalescent COVID-19.

The DNA of the CDR3 is TGTGCCAGCCTTTGGGGGCAGGGTAAGGACTATGGCTACACCTTC. Protein sequence: CASLWGQGKDYGYTF. The chain has TRBV28 and TRBJ1-2, with a tentative D call TRBD1 (6 bases). CDR3 length: 15 residues. Looked up from germline, CDR1 is MDHEN and CDR2 is SYDVKM. V shed 8 bases and J shed 3 bases, with 19 bases lying between them.

This clone has only a few counts. The gene calls are TRBV3-1 (or the pseudogene TRBV3-2) and TRBJ2-1; 12 bases map to TRBD2. Unmatched junction bases numbered 6, after V lost 4 bases and J lost 8 bases. The CDR3 runs to 15 residues. In germline, CDR1 is LGHDT, CDR2 YNNKEL (reference sequence). CDR3 nucleotides: TGTGCCAGCAGCCCTCGACTAGCGGGGGAGCATGAGCAGTTCTTC. It is translated as CASSPRLAGEHEQFF.

This sequence joins TRBV5-1 and TRBJ2-2; no firm D call. The V and J ends lost 3 bases and 5 bases respectively, with 8 bases between them. This CDR3 has 13 amino acids. Germline CDR1 is SGHRS and CDR2 is YFSETQ. CDR3 DNA sequence: TGCGCCAGCAGCTCCGAGTGGACCGGGGAGCTGTTTTTT. Translation gives CASSSEWTGELFF.

The rearrangement joins TRBV28 to TRBJ2-5, with TRBD2 matching 14 bases. Germline lookup yields CDR1 MDHEN and CDR2 SYDVKM. There are 17 residues in the CDR3. Trimming removed 4 bases from V and 5 bases from J; junction bases left unmatched: 9. CDR3 amino acids: CASSSPVGTSGGETQYF. DNA of the CDR3: TGTGCCAGCAGTTCCCCCGTAGGGACTAGCGGGGGCGAGACCCAGTACTTC. The whole variable domain, remainder taken from reference TRBV28 and TRBJ2-5, is DVKVTQSSRYLVKRTGEKVFLECVQDMDHENMFWYRQDPGLGLRLIYFSYDVKMKEKGDIPEGYSVSREKKERFSLILESASTNQTSMYLCASSSPVGTSGGETQYFGPGTRLLVL.

The chain carries TRBV3-1 (or the pseudogene TRBV3-2) and TRBJ2-7; perhaps TRBD1 as D (6 bases). The CDR3 extends over 13 amino acids. Trimming stripped 4 bases from V and 2 bases from J, with 9 bases between. CDR1 is LGHDT, CDR2 YNNKEL, per germline (reference sequence). This CDR3 is CASSLRGPYEQYF. DNA for the CDR3: TGTGCCAGCAGCCTCAGGGGTCCCTACGAGCAGTACTTC.

The chain has TRBV5-1 and TRBJ1-1; TRBD1 matches at 8 bases. The V gene end was trimmed by 2 bases and the J gene end by 4 bases; junction bases not matched to a gene: 1. The CDR3 loop spans 13 amino acids. The germline gives CDR1 SGHRS, CDR2 YFSETQ. The CDR3 region has the DNA TGCGCCAGCAGCTTCGGACAGGGCACTGAAGCTTTCTTT. It specifies CASSFGQGTEAFF. Full variable domain (remainder filled in from reference TRBV5-1 and TRBJ1-1): KAGVTQTPRYLIKTRGQQVTLSCSPISGHRSVSWYQQTPGQGLQFLFEYFSETQRNKGNFPGRFSGRQFSNSRSEMNVSTLELGDSALYLCASSFGQGTEAFFGQGTRLTVV.

CDR3 nucleotides: TGTGCCACCAGCAGAGATGTACAGGGAAGGTACGAGCAGTACTTC. It encodes CATSRDVQGRYEQYF. The rearrangement joins TRBV15 to TRBJ2-7, with D tentatively TRBD1 (6 bases). Germline V gene data show CDR1 as LNHNV and CDR2 as YYDKDF (reference sequence). The CDR3 covers 15 residues. V lost 0 bases and J 4 bases, leaving 13 bases between the germline ends.

The CDR3 loop is CASSRSGTIPSLRSYNEQFF. The CDR3 DNA reads TGCGCCAGCAGCCGATCCGGGACAATTCCGTCCCTCCGCTCCTACAATGAGCAGTTCTTC. The chain employs TRBV5-1 and TRBJ2-1, with a weak D call TRBD1 (6 bases). This CDR3 region has 20 residues. CDR1 is SGHRS, CDR2 YFSETQ, per germline. V lost 4 bases and J lost 0, with 26 bases in between.